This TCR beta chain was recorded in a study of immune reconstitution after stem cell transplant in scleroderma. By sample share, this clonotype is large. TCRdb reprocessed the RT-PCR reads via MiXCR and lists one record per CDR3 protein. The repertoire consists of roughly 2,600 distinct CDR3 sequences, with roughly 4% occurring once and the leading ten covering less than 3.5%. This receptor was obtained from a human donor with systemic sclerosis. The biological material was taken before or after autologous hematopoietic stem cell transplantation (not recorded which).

Here the CDR3 reads CASSQVVGRGNYGYTF. The CDR3 DNA reads as TGTGCCAGCAGCCAAGTGGTAGGCCGAGGCAACTATGGCTACACCTTC. The gene calls are TRBV3-1 and TRBJ1-2, with D hard to call. This CDR3 spans 16 amino acids. In germline, CDR1 is LGHDT, CDR2 YNNKEL (reference sequence). Trimming stripped 1 base from V and 2 bases from J, with 14 bases between.